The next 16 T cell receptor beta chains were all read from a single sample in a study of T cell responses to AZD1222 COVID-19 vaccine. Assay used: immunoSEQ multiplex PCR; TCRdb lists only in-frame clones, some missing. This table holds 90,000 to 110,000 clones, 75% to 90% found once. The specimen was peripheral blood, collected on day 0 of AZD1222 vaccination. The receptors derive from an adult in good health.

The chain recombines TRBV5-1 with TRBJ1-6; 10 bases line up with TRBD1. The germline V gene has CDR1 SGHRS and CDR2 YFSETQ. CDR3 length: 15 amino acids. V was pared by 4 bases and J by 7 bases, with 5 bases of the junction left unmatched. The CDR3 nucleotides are TGCGCCAGCAGCGAAGGGACAGGGGTAAATTCACCCCTCCACTTT. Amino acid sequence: CASSEGTGVNSPLHF.

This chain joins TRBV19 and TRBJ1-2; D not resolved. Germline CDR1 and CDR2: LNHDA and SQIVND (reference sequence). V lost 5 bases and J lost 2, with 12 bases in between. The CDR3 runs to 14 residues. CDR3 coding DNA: TGTGCCAGTAGTCCTTGGGAGTTAAACTATGGCTACACCTTC. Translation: CASSPWELNYGYTF.

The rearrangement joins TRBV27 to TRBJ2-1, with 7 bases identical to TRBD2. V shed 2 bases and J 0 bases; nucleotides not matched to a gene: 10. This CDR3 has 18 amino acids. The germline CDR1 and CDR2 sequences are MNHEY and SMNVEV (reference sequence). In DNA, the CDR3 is TGTGCCAGCAGTTTAGCGGGAGTGGTCCGGGGCTCCTACAATGAGCAGTTCTTC. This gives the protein CASSLAGVVRGSYNEQFF.

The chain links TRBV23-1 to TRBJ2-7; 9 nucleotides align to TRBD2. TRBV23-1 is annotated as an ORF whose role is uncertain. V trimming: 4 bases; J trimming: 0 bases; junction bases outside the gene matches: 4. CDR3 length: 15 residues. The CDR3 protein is CASSLVAGASYEQYF. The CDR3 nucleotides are TGCGCCAGCAGTCTGGTAGCGGGGGCCTCCTACGAGCAGTACTTC.

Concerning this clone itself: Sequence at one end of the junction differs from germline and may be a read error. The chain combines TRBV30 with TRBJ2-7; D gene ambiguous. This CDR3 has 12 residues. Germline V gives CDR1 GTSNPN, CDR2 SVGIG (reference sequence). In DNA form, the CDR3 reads TGTGCCTGGGCAAAGGGCTCCCACGAGCAGTACTTC. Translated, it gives CAWAKGSHEQYF.

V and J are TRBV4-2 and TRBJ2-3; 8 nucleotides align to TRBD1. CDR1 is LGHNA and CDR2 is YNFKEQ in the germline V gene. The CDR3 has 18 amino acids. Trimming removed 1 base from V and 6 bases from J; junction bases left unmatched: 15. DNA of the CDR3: TGTGCCAGCAGCCAAGGGACAGGGCTATATTCAACTGGGGATACGCAGTATTTT. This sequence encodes CASSQGTGLYSTGDTQYF.

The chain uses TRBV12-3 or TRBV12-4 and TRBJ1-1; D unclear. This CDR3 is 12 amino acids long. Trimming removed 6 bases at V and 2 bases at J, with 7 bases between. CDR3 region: CASSYGNTEAFF. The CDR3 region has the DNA TGTGCCAGCAGCTACGGCAACACTGAAGCTTTCTTT.

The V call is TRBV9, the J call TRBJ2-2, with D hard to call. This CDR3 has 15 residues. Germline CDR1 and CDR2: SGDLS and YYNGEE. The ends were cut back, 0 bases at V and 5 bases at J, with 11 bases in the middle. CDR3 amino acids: CASSVGWVGTGELFF. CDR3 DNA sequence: TGTGCCAGCAGCGTAGGTTGGGTGGGGACCGGGGAGCTGTTTTTT.

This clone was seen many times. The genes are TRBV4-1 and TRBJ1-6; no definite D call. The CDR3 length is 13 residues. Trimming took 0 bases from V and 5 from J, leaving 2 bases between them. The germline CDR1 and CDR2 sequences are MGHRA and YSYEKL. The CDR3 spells CASSQEDNSPLHF. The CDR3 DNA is TGCGCCAGCAGCCAAGAGGATAATTCACCCCTCCACTTT.

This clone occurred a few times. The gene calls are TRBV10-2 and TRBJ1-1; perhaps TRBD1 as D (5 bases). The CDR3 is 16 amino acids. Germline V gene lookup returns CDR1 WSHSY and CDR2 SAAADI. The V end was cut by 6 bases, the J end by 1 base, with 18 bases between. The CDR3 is CASSPRDSKGNTEAFF. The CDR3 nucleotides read TGCGCCAGCAGCCCCCGGGACTCAAAAGGGAACACTGAAGCTTTCTTT.

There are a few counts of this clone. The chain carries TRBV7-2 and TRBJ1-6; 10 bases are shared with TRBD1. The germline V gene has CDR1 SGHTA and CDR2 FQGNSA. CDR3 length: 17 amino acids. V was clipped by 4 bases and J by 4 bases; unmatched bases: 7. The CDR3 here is CASSSLTGGRYNSPLHF. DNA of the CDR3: TGTGCCAGCAGCTCCTTGACAGGGGGCAGGTATAATTCACCCCTCCACTTT.

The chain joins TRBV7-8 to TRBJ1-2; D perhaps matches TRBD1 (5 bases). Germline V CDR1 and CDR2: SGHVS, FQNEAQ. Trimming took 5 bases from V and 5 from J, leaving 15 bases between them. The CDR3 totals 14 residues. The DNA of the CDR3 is TGTGCCAGCAGCCCTATAGGGGTCGGGTATGGCTACACCTTC. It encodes CASSPIGVGYGYTF.

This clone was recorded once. CDR3 sequence reads: CASSRAGMETQYF. CDR3 nucleotide sequence: TGTGCCAGTAGTAGGGCAGGGATGGAGACCCAGTACTTC. The chain employs TRBV19 and TRBJ2-5; possibly TRBD1 for D (5 bases). This CDR3 contains 13 residues. V was pared by 4 bases and J by 5 bases, with 11 bases between. Germline CDR1 LNHDA, CDR2 SQIVND (reference sequence).

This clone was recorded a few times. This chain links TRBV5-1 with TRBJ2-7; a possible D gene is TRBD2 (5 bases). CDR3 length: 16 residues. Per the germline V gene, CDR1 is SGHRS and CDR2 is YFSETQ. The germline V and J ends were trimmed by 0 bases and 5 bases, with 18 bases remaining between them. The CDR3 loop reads CASSLELTGGHHEQYF. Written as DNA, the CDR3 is TGCGCCAGCAGCTTGGAGCTGACTGGCGGGCATCACGAGCAGTACTTC.

CDR3 loop: CASSLVGGDDRAGYGYTF. As DNA, the CDR3 is TGTGCCAGCAGCTTAGTAGGGGGGGACGACAGGGCGGGCTATGGCTACACCTTC. This chain uses TRBV7-6 with TRBJ1-2; 7 bases align to TRBD1. Trimming at V came to 1 base and at J to 4 bases, leaving 15 bases not matched to a gene. The CDR3 is 18 residues long. Germline CDR1 is SGHVS and CDR2 is FNYEAQ.

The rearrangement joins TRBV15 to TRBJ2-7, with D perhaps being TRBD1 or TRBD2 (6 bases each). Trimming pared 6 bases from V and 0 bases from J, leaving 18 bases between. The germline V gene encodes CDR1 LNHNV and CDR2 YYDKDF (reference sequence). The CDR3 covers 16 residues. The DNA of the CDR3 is TGTGCCACCAGTAAGATGGAGGGGGGAAGCTCCTACGAGCAGTACTTC. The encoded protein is CATSKMEGGSSYEQYF. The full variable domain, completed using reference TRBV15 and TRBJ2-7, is DAMVIQNPRYQVTQFGKPVTLSCSQTLNHNVMYWYQQKSSQAPKLLFHYYDKDFNNEADTPDNFQSRRPNTSFCFLDIRSPGLGDTAMYLCATSKMEGGSSYEQYFGPGTRLTVT.